The subject of this entry is one T cell receptor (beta chain). The clone's antigen remains unknown. Base qualities are not recorded, but no much larger clone differs from it by a single base. Using the deep immunoSEQ assay, multiplex PCR amplified TCR CDR3 regions from genomic DNA. Genomic DNA extracted from each cell subset was distributed evenly over all wells of several immunoSEQ 96-well plates, and each plate served as one replicate. For sorted subsets, 200 to 250 ng of genomic DNA, equivalent to around 31,000 T cell genomes, went into each replicate PCR. Purified libraries were measured with a Qubit 3.0 fluorometer, size-checked on a Bioanalyzer 2100, and measured again with the KAPA Library Quantification kit. A separate single-read 150-cycle Illumina NextSeq 550 flow cell was used to sequence each immunoSEQ 96-well plate. The paper's data handling went like this. Because the immunoSEQ output included only junctional sequences and no quality scores, the filtering could not be the same as the filtering used for full-length reads. Sequences were annotated with PyIR, a Python wrapper for IgBLAST v1.9, using IMGT germline references to assign V/J genes and CDR3. Reads with weak V/J assignments (E-value above 1e-6), missing CDR3, stop codons, out-of-frame junctions, or ambiguous translated residues were removed. V3J clonotypes were defined as sequences sharing the same inferred V gene, J gene, and CDR3 amino acid sequence. The percentage overlap between two repertoires was calculated by dividing the number of shared unique clonotypes by the size of the smaller repertoire. Three approaches were used to assess repertoire richness: RTK rarefaction, the Chao1 estimator, and Recon v2.1 estimates of unobserved clonotypes. Generation probabilities were computed with OLGA for all TCRbeta clonotypes obtained by the gDNA method from a few donors. As stored in TCRdb, this immuneACCESS dataset retains in-frame rearrangements with V and J assigned. A fraction of the clones does not appear; measured against another copy, unresolved V genes explain less than half of the discrepancy, and the remainder lacks a known reason. That table gives V, J and clone size, and the DNA gave D and trimming. The sample table records 2 million to 3 million clones; approximately 94% of these occur just once. The ten top clones hold 0.36% of the sample.

V is pruned by 6 bases and J by 7 bases, leaving 13 bases of the junction without a gene match. The CDR3 goes from the cysteine to the phenylalanine over 15 residues. Just CDR3 DNA is preserved here, 45 bases in frame from base 1. Per the germline V gene, ENHRY is the CDR1 and SYGVKD is the CDR2. Donors were healthy HIV-negative adults with no recently reported acute infections or vaccinations. Only Caucasian adults living in Nashville, Tennessee, USA were represented among the donors. CD4+ T cells were enriched by magnetic negative selection, after which naive cells were positively selected on CD45RA and the negative fraction was taken as the memory subset. Blood was obtained by leukapheresis, after which PBMCs were separated by Ficoll-Histopaque density gradient centrifugation and cryopreserved in liquid nitrogen vapor phase. Analytical flow cytometry was used to check the purity and quantity of every magnetically sorted T cell population. Each sorted fraction had its genomic DNA isolated and then quantified by UV absorbance on a Nanodrop 2000c.

This sample was included in a study of shared clonotypes between healthy human individuals (dated by TCRdb to 2018 to 2021). With respect to the entire study: The cohort comprised two women and a few men aged 18 to 49 years. For each donor, three plates each were used for CD4 naive and CD4 memory, two plates were used for CD8 naive, and one plate was used for CD8 memory. Leukapheresis yielded between about 0.94 and 8.9 billion PBMCs per donor. Libraries were prepared and TCR repertoires were sequenced by different laboratories using diverse techniques, in order to increase sequencing depth and limit assay-specific biases. To estimate repertoire size and how much clonotype sharing occurs between individuals, the study deeply sequenced the blood TCR repertoires of five healthy adults. What the research found in general, with its limitations: Naive subsets generally had larger estimated clonotype richness than memory subsets. Based on pairwise subsampling, the degree of clonotype sharing among donors was expected to be affected by sequencing depth. Only blood was sampled, and tissue TCR repertoires likely differ from those in blood. Higher generation probabilities were observed for clonotypes shared by all four sorted-subset donors than for non-shared clonotypes. Because the study included only a small number of donors, the genetic and exposure-history diversity represented was limited. Incomplete sequencing was indicated by rarefaction of sorted-subset datasets, despite the large sequencing depth. Sharing across several donors was observed for 4.5% to 6.5% of naive CD4, under 4% of naive CD8, 2% to 2.5% of memory CD4, and around 0.42% of memory CD8 clonotypes.

The sequenced sample consisted of naive CD4+ T cells from PBMCs. The sample's cell subset or site, from its label and the paper: CD45RA+ positively selected. The sequence derives from a man aged 18 to 30 in good health. Some clones in this sample may be carry-over from other donors' samples. The sequence joins TRBV10-3 to TRBJ2-7, and 9 bases in between align with TRBD2. The DNA sequence is TGTGCCATCAGCAAGTTGAGTAGCGGGAGATTGGAGCAGTACTTC. This encodes CAISKLSSGRLEQYF.